A single sample gave rise to the 19 T cell receptor beta chains below, sequenced in a study of vaccination and CD4 T cells after COVID-19. Their antigens remain unidentified. The Oncomine TCR Beta short-read assay was applied to DNA of cultured CD4+ T cells. TCRdb re-called the PCR reads through MiXCR, storing one row per CDR3 protein. The repertoire holds around 2,400 distinct CDR3 sequences, 30% to 35% seen once, with 40% to 55% in the top ten. Treatment: approximately 11-day PBMC culture with coronavirus spike peptide pools or control peptides (ViraFEST assay). The sample was CD4+ T cells from blood, cultured in vitro. Receptors originate from a human donor who had recovered from COVID-19.

Sample share makes this clonotype large (0.1 to 1%). The DNA of the CDR3 is TGTGCCAGCAGTTTACAGGTCAGCAATCAGCCCCAGCATTTT. This gives the protein CASSLQVSNQPQHF. V usage is TRBV12-3 or TRBV12-4 and J usage is TRBJ1-5; no reliable D call. With 2 bases removed from V and 1 base from J, the gap between germline ends came to 6 bases. The CDR3 totals 14 residues.

This clonotype was observed a handful of times. The gene calls are TRBV5-6 and TRBJ2-5; 10 positions match TRBD2. The CDR3 extends over 15 amino acids. The V gene's germline CDR1 is SGHDT and CDR2 YYEEEE. V was pared by 1 base and J by 1 base, with 1 base of the junction left unmatched. CDR3 sequence reads: CASSLLAGVQETQYF. The CDR3 coding sequence is TGTGCCAGCAGCTTGCTAGCGGGGGTCCAAGAGACCCAGTACTTC.

This clonotype is termed medium-sized. The chain couples TRBV6-1 to TRBJ1-5; no definite D call. Trimming pared 2 bases from V and 3 bases from J, leaving 11 bases between. Germline CDR1 MNHNS, CDR2 SASEGT. CDR3 size: 15 residues. Here the CDR3 reads CASSEWAVLNQPQHF. The CDR3 DNA is TGTGCCAGCAGTGAATGGGCGGTGCTCAATCAGCCCCAGCATTTT.

The chain combines TRBV20-1 with TRBJ2-7; 7 nucleotides match TRBD1. V was clipped by 6 bases and J by 0 bases; unmatched bases: 5. Per the germline V gene, CDR1 is DFQATT and CDR2 is SNEGSKA (reference sequence). The CDR3 spans 13 residues. The CDR3 sequence: CSAGDSHSYEQYF. In nucleotides, the CDR3 is TGCAGTGCGGGGGACAGTCACTCCTACGAGCAGTACTTC.

This clonotype was found a few times. This chain links TRBV29-1 with TRBJ2-3; D remains unclear. The CDR3 spans 11 residues. The V gene's germline CDR1 is SQVTM and CDR2 ANQGSEA. Deletions cut 2 bases from V and 7 bases from J, with 7 bases between. This CDR3 reads CSVERHNTQYF. In DNA, the CDR3 is TGCAGCGTTGAACGCCATAATACGCAGTATTTT.

This clonotype was found a few times. The genes are TRBV5-4 and TRBJ2-2; D call uncertain. The V end lost 0 bases, the J end lost 3 bases, and 6 bases lay between the germline ends. This CDR3 has 14 amino acids. Germline V gene lookup returns CDR1 SGHNT and CDR2 YYREEE (reference sequence). The CDR3 DNA sequence: TGTGCCAGCAGCTTGGAGGGTTACACCGGGGAGCTGTTTTTT. It is translated as CASSLEGYTGELFF.

Turning to this clonotype: This clone may be a read error of a much larger clone one base away. The V gene is TRBV20-1, the J gene TRBJ2-3; TRBD2 might be the D (7 bases). This CDR3 spans 15 amino acids. Trimming cost V 3 bases and J 2 bases, with 15 bases left between them. Germline CDR1 is DFQATT and CDR2 is SNEGSKA (reference sequence). The CDR3 here is CSASLKGGYTDTQYF. CDR3 coding DNA: TGCAGTGCTAGTCTGAAGGGGGGGTACACAGATACGCAGTATTTT.

Only a few counts were recorded for this clonotype. The V gene is TRBV6-5, the J gene TRBJ1-5; 9 nucleotides align to TRBD1. With V trimmed by 4 bases and J by 6 bases, 19 bases remained unmatched. CDR3 length equals 19 residues. Germline assignment: CDR1 MNHEY and CDR2 SVGAGI. CDR3 in DNA: TGTGCCAGCAGTTCCACACCCACCCAGGGACAGGGAAAAACTCAGCCCCAGCATTTT. Translating it yields CASSSTPTQGQGKTQPQHF.

This clonotype occurred a few times. This chain uses TRBV2 with TRBJ2-7; D is unresolved. The CDR3 totals 14 residues. V lost 5 bases and J lost 7, with 18 bases in between. CDR1 is SNHLY, CDR2 FYNNEI, per germline. CDR3 region: CASSKIRVPPEQYF. For the CDR3, the DNA is TGTGCCAGCAGTAAAATCCGGGTACCCCCGGAGCAGTACTTC.

This clonotype was seen a few times. The rearrangement links TRBV20-1 to TRBJ1-3, with 7 positions matching TRBD1. This CDR3 comprises 13 residues. V shed 6 bases, J shed 0 bases, and the junction held 2 bases outside the gene matches. Germline V gene lookup returns CDR1 DFQATT and CDR2 SNEGSKA (reference sequence). CDR3 residues: CSAGGNSGNTIYF. CDR3 coding DNA: TGCAGTGCAGGGGGCAACTCTGGAAACACCATATATTTT.

The chain uses TRBV2 and TRBJ1-2, with D possibly being TRBD1 (6 bases). The CDR3 length is 13 residues. Trimming stripped 7 bases from V and 4 bases from J, with 13 bases between. Per the germline V gene, CDR1 is SNHLY and CDR2 is FYNNEI. DNA of the CDR3: TGTGCCAGCATTATTCGGACAGCCTATGGCTACACCTTC. It translates to CASIIRTAYGYTF.

The V gene is TRBV12-2, the J gene TRBJ2-3. TRBV12-2 is a pseudogene locus. The CDR3 extends over 12 amino acids. Here the CDR3 DNA reads TGTGCAAGTCGCTTAGGCACAGATACGCAGTATTTT. Protein: CASRLGTDTQYF.

This clonotype was seen a few times. The chain has TRBV7-2 and TRBJ2-1, with TRBD1 matching 8 bases. This CDR3 is built from 15 residues. The ends lost 3 bases at V and 8 bases at J; junction bases unmatched: 9. Per the germline V gene, CDR1 is SGHTA and CDR2 is FQGNSA. Here the CDR3 reads CASSFQGASGHEQFF. CDR3 coding DNA: TGTGCCAGCAGCTTCCAGGGGGCGTCAGGTCATGAGCAGTTCTTC.

This chain links TRBV6-5 with TRBJ1-2, with D perhaps TRBD1 (5 bases). Germline V lookup: CDR1 MNHEY, CDR2 SVGAGI. There are 14 residues in the CDR3. With 0 bases removed from V and 7 bases from J, the gap between germline ends came to 12 bases. CDR3 nucleotide sequence: TGTGCCAGCAGTTACTCACCGACAGATCCTGGCTACACCTTC. It yields the protein CASSYSPTDPGYTF.

The chain carries TRBV20-1 and TRBJ1-4, with a possible D match to TRBD1 (6 bases). The CDR3 is 16 residues long. V shed 5 bases and J shed 7 bases, with 23 bases lying between them. Germline CDR1 DFQATT, CDR2 SNEGSKA (reference sequence). This chain's CDR3 is CSASKGGGSRIEKLFF. CDR3 bases: TGCAGTGCTTCGAAGGGGGGGGGAAGCAGGATTGAAAAACTGTTTTTT.

The gene calls are TRBV7-3 and TRBJ2-1; D could derive from TRBD1 or TRBD2 (5 bases each). V was trimmed by 0 bases and J by 7 bases, leaving 19 bases between them. The length of the CDR3 is 17 residues. From germline, CDR1 is SGHTA and CDR2 FQGTGA. The CDR3 is CASSLTTTSGTPNEQFF. CDR3 in DNA: TGTGCCAGCAGCTTAACCACCACTTCCGGGACGCCGAATGAGCAGTTCTTC.

This clonotype was counted only a few times. The chain carries TRBV28 and TRBJ2-7, with D perhaps being TRBD1 or TRBD2 (5 bases each). This CDR3 spans 12 amino acids. V lost 5 bases to trimming and J lost 6 bases, with 11 bases between them. Germline CDR1 and CDR2: MDHEN and SYDVKM. The CDR3 DNA reads TGTGCCAGCAGTCCAGACAGCGGCGAGCAGTACTTC. This translates into CASSPDSGEQYF.

This clonotype turned up a few times. This sequence joins TRBV11-2 and TRBJ2-1; 9 bases line up with TRBD1. With the DNA end fitting TRBJ2-7 better, the J assignment may be wrong. Germline V CDR1 and CDR2: SGHAT, FQNNGV. CDR3 size: 15 residues. For the CDR3, the DNA is TGTGCCAGCAGCACAGGACAGGGGCCCTCTTCCGAGCAGTACTTC. Amino acids: CASSTGQGPSSEQYF.

The V call is TRBV6-1, the J call TRBJ1-5, with TRBD1 as a possible D gene (5 bases). The CDR3 consists of 13 residues. CDR1 MNHNS and CDR2 SASEGT come from the germline V gene. V lost 6 bases to trimming and J lost 4 bases, with 10 bases between them. CDR3 protein: CASRPTENQPQHF. In DNA, the CDR3 is TGTGCCAGCAGGCCGACAGAGAATCAGCCCCAGCATTTT.